This passage covers 32 T cell receptor beta chains from one sample sequenced in a study of TIL therapy for anti-PD-1-resistant metastatic lung cancer. Documented time point: pre-treatment sample, taken before nivolumab and TIL therapy. This was the immunoSEQ v3 assay. The assay was immunoSEQ multiplex PCR, and TCRdb's table has in-frame clones only and misses some. The table lists fewer than 65,000 clones, approximately 78% of them singletons. The sample here was blood, taken at baseline. The source of these receptors is a person aged 30 to 80 with non-small cell lung cancer.

This sequence joins TRBV28 and TRBJ1-5; the match to TRBD1 covers 8 bases. The CDR3 totals 14 residues. V trimming: 3 bases; J trimming: 5 bases; junction bases outside the gene matches: 3. Per germline, CDR1 MDHEN and CDR2 SYDVKM. The CDR3 DNA sequence: TGTGCCAGCAGTTTCTTACAGGGGGATCAGCCCCAGCATTTT. This gives the protein CASSFLQGDQPQHF.

The chain has TRBV11-2 and TRBJ2-1, with 7 bases identical to TRBD1. The CDR3 loop spans 16 amino acids. The V gene's germline CDR1 is SGHAT and CDR2 FQNNGV. V dropped 4 bases and J dropped 6; count of bases not matched to a gene: 12. The CDR3 region has the DNA TGTGCCAGCAGCTCTTTCGGGACAGAGAGGGGCAATGAGCAGTTCTTC. It yields the protein CASSSFGTERGNEQFF.

The rearrangement joins TRBV7-2 to TRBJ2-5, with 9 positions matching TRBD2. The CDR3 length is 16 residues. Trimming cost V 2 bases and J 5 bases; bases outside gene matches: 9. The V gene's germline CDR1 is SGHTA and CDR2 FQGNSA. The chain's CDR3 is CASSLSSGVGGETQYF. CDR3 DNA sequence: TGTGCCAGCAGCTTATCTAGCGGGGTTGGAGGGGAGACCCAGTACTTC.

This chain uses TRBV18 with TRBJ2-7; tentative D call: TRBD1 (5 bases). The V end lost 6 bases, the J end lost 5 bases, and 14 bases lay between the germline ends. This CDR3 is built from 13 residues. Germline values: CDR1 KGHSH, CDR2 LQKENI. The CDR3, as DNA: TGTGCCAGCTCGCGTTTAGGGGCCCACGAGCAGTACTTC. It translates to CASSRLGAHEQYF.

The chain is built from TRBV7-2 and TRBJ2-4; 7 bases fit TRBD2. The CDR3 contains 13 residues. Germline assignment: CDR1 SGHTA and CDR2 FQGNSA. With 3 bases clipped from V and 8 bases from J, the junction kept 4 bases outside the gene matches. The CDR3 DNA reads as TGTGCCAGCAGCTTCAAGGGAGGGGACATTCAGTACTTC. Amino acid sequence: CASSFKGGDIQYF.

The CDR3 region has the DNA TGTGCCAGCAGCCAAAGTTGGAATCCAAGGTTGGGAGGGGAGCTGTTTTTT. It is translated as CASSQSWNPRLGGELFF. This chain connects TRBV3-1 (or the pseudogene TRBV3-2) to TRBJ2-2; unclear D gene. V was cut by 2 bases and J by 8 bases, with 21 bases left in between. This CDR3 region has 17 residues. Germline assignment: CDR1 LGHDT and CDR2 YNNKEL (reference sequence).

V usage is TRBV4-1 and J usage is TRBJ1-2; D not resolved. Germline-derived CDR1 and CDR2 are MGHRA and YSYEKL. The CDR3 consists of 12 residues. Trimming removed 5 bases from V and 8 bases from J, with 12 bases in between. In DNA form, the CDR3 reads TGCGCCAGCAGCTCACGGACCGCGGGCTACACCTTC. Amino acids: CASSSRTAGYTF.

The chain joins TRBV4-1 to TRBJ2-3, with D possibly TRBD2 on 5 matching bases. The CDR3 has 15 residues. Germline CDR1 is MGHRA and CDR2 is YSYEKL. V was clipped by 4 bases and J by 4 bases, with 15 bases between them. CDR3: CASSRAWEFADTQYF. The CDR3 DNA reads TGCGCCAGCAGCCGAGCCTGGGAGTTCGCAGATACGCAGTATTTT.

CDR3 sequence (DNA): TGTGCCAGCAGACCGGGGTCCGCCACGGAAGCTTTCTTT. It translates to CASRPGSATEAFF. The chain couples TRBV12-3 or TRBV12-4 to TRBJ1-1; no definite D call. V was shortened by 6 bases and J by 8 bases, with 16 bases between the two germline ends. CDR3 length: 13 amino acids.

The V call is TRBV10-3, the J call TRBJ2-7; D gene uncertain. Trimming cost V 0 bases and J 6 bases, with 15 bases left between them. This CDR3 is built from 15 residues. Germline CDR1 reads ENHRY; CDR2 reads SYGVKD. The CDR3 is CAISESGLAGGEQYF. The CDR3 DNA reads as TGTGCCATCAGTGAGTCGGGGTTAGCTGGCGGCGAGCAGTACTTC.

The chain couples TRBV6-2 or TRBV6-3 to TRBJ2-7; no definite D call. The V and J ends lost 6 bases and 0 bases respectively, with 3 bases between them. This CDR3 has 11 residues. Germline CDR1 reads MNHEY; CDR2 reads SVGEGT. CDR3 in amino acids: CASSHSYEQYF. CDR3 nucleotide sequence: TGTGCCAGCAGCCACTCCTACGAGCAGTACTTC.

This clone turned up a few times. The V gene is TRBV27, the J gene TRBJ2-7; possibly TRBD2 for D (6 bases). Germline V gene lookup returns CDR1 MNHEY and CDR2 SMNVEV (reference sequence). The CDR3 is 14 residues long. V gave up 3 bases and J gave up 4 bases, with 13 bases separating them. CDR3 sequence: CASSFQGLLYEQYF. The CDR3 DNA sequence: TGTGCCAGCAGTTTTCAGGGACTCCTTTACGAGCAGTACTTC.

This rearrangement joins TRBV5-1 to TRBJ2-2, with no clear D. V was clipped by 1 base and J by 4 bases, with 17 bases between them. This CDR3 is 17 amino acids long. CDR1 and CDR2 from the germline V gene are SGHRS and YFSETQ. DNA of the CDR3: TGCGCCAGCAGCTTGTCCCCCCAGGAATTAACCACCGGGGAGCTGTTTTTT. Translating gives CASSLSPQELTTGELFF.

The V call is TRBV21-1, the J call TRBJ2-1. TRBV21-1 is a pseudogene. The CDR3 totals 14 residues. The CDR3 region is CASTYQYSYNEQFF. The CDR3, as DNA: TGTGCCAGCACCTATCAGTACTCCTACAATGAGCAGTTCTTC.

The chain uses TRBV5-8 and TRBJ2-7; D perhaps matches TRBD1 (5 bases). Germline CDR1 is SGHTS and CDR2 is YDEGEE. V was trimmed by 1 base and J by 1 base, leaving 12 bases between them. CDR3 size: 15 residues. The CDR3: CASSLRGSFSYEQYF. CDR3 DNA sequence: TGTGCCAGCAGCTTGAGGGGCTCATTTTCCTACGAGCAGTACTTC.

The chain links TRBV30 to TRBJ1-2; no clear D gene. The CDR3 length is 10 residues. Germline values: CDR1 GTSNPN, CDR2 SVGIG (reference sequence). Trimming cost V 6 bases and J 2 bases, with 4 bases left between them. The CDR3 DNA sequence: TGTGCCTGCGGCAACTATGGCTACACCTTC. Protein: CACGNYGYTF.

CDR3 in amino acids: CASSPWEAEFF. The CDR3 bases are TGTGCCAGCAGCCCCTGGGAGGCCGAGTTCTTC. This chain connects TRBV7-9 to TRBJ2-1, with D possibly matching TRBD2 (6 bases). Germline CDR1 and CDR2: SEHNR and FQNEAQ (reference sequence). Trimming shortened V by 5 bases and J by 14 bases, and 13 bases separated the two germline ends. This CDR3 comprises 11 residues.

The J gene is TRBJ2-3, the V gene TRBV29-1; D may correspond to TRBD1 or TRBD2 (5 bases each). Deletions cut 3 bases from V and 5 bases from J, with 15 bases between. Germline CDR1 reads SQVTM; CDR2 reads ANQGSEA. The CDR3 consists of 14 residues. In nucleotides, the CDR3 is TGCAGCGTTGACTTCGGGACCTGGGGAGATACGCAGTATTTT. This translates into CSVDFGTWGDTQYF.

J is TRBJ2-3 and V is TRBV5-1, with 7 bases identical to TRBD1. This CDR3 region has 17 residues. Germline trimming cut 4 bases from V and 1 base from J; bases unmatched to any gene: 12. The germline gives CDR1 SGHRS, CDR2 YFSETQ. The CDR3 loop reads CASSPLGRGRGTDTQYF. The CDR3 coding sequence is TGCGCCAGCAGCCCGTTAGGAAGGGGGCGAGGCACAGATACGCAGTATTTT.

V gene TRBV6-5 combines with J gene TRBJ1-4; D unresolved. Trimming removed 9 bases from V and 10 bases from J, with 15 bases in between. CDR3 length: 12 amino acids. In germline, CDR1 is MNHEY, CDR2 SVGAGI. The CDR3 bases are TGTGCCAGTTGGCCGTCCCCTGGAAAACTGTTTTTT. Protein product: CASWPSPGKLFF.

This clone was detected only once. The chain uses TRBV6-2 or TRBV6-3 and TRBJ2-7, with D perhaps TRBD1 (6 bases). Germline V CDR1 and CDR2: MNHEY, SVGEGT. Trimming left V 2 bases short and J 4 bases short, with 6 bases between. This CDR3 is built from 12 residues. CDR3 DNA sequence: TGTGCCAGCAGTTACCAGGGGTACGAGCAGTACTTC. Translating it yields CASSYQGYEQYF.

This clone has only a few counts. V gene TRBV6-5 combines with J gene TRBJ2-7; D gene uncertain. V dropped 0 bases and J dropped 6 bases, with 9 bases sitting between them. Looked up from germline, CDR1 is MNHEY and CDR2 is SVGAGI. CDR3 length: 13 amino acids. The CDR3 sequence is CASSYSERSEQYF. In nucleotides, the CDR3 is TGTGCCAGCAGTTACTCGGAGAGATCCGAGCAGTACTTC.

V gene TRBV5-3 combines with J gene TRBJ2-4; 9 bases are shared with TRBD1. TRBV5-3 is sorted into the ORF group, with uncertain function. The CDR3 contains 16 residues. The junction had 6 bases not matched to a gene; V was cut back by 5 bases and J by 0 bases. CDR3: CARSLPGQGAKNIQYF. The CDR3 DNA reads TGTGCCAGAAGTCTTCCGGGACAGGGAGCCAAAAACATTCAGTACTTC.

The chain uses TRBV7-2 and TRBJ2-1; D gene unclear. This CDR3 is 11 amino acids long. Germline V gene lookup returns CDR1 SGHTA and CDR2 FQGNSA. Trimming removed 5 bases at V and 10 bases at J, with 9 bases between. CDR3 DNA: TGTGCCAGCAGCGAATTTGGGGAGCAGTTCTTC. This gives the protein CASSEFGEQFF.

This chain links TRBV6-6 with TRBJ2-7, with D tentatively TRBD1 or TRBD2 (5 bases each). Germline V gene sequence: CDR1 MNHNY, CDR2 SVGAGI (reference sequence). This CDR3 is built from 14 residues. With 0 bases removed from V and 4 bases from J, the gap between germline ends came to 10 bases. The CDR3 sequence is CASSYSGVPYEQYF. The CDR3 DNA follows: TGTGCCAGCAGTTACTCGGGGGTACCTTACGAGCAGTACTTC.

The chain links TRBV7-3 to TRBJ2-7; D is uncertain. The CDR3 extends over 13 amino acids. V gave up 5 bases and J gave up 1 base, with 9 bases separating them. Germline V CDR1 and CDR2: SGHTA, FQGTGA. In nucleotides, the CDR3 is TGTGCCAGCAGCCCGACTCCTTCCTACGAGCAGTACTTC. Translated: CASSPTPSYEQYF.

The chain combines TRBV7-2 with TRBJ2-7, with 7 nucleotides matching TRBD1. The CDR3 spans 13 residues. V was pared by 5 bases and J by 1 base, with 2 bases of the junction left unmatched. CDR1 SGHTA and CDR2 FQGNSA come from the germline V gene. CDR3: CASSKGQSYEQYF. The CDR3 DNA reads TGTGCCAGCAGCAAGGGACAGTCCTACGAGCAGTACTTC.

The V call is TRBV15, the J call TRBJ2-1, with 12 bases fitting TRBD2. The ends lost 11 bases at V and 2 bases at J; junction bases unmatched: 1. The V gene's germline CDR1 is LNHNV and CDR2 YYDKDF (reference sequence). This CDR3 region has 13 residues. CDR3 DNA: TGTGCCTCTAGCGGGAGGGCCTACAATGAGCAGTTCTTC. It specifies CASSGRAYNEQFF.

This rearrangement joins TRBV27 to TRBJ2-3, with a possible D match to TRBD2 (5 bases). Trimming removed 7 bases at V and 1 base at J, with 9 bases between. The germline CDR1 and CDR2 sequences are MNHEY and SMNVEV (reference sequence). The CDR3 totals 13 residues. The CDR3 DNA reads as TGTGCCAGCATTGGAGCGGGCACAGATACGCAGTATTTT. Encoded protein: CASIGAGTDTQYF.

The chain combines TRBV30 with TRBJ1-6; tentative D call: TRBD1 (6 bases). The CDR3 loop spans 14 amino acids. The germline gives CDR1 GTSNPN, CDR2 SVGIG (reference sequence). The V gene lost 0 bases and the J gene lost 12 bases, with 15 bases spanning the gap. The CDR3 nucleotides read TGTGCCTGGAGTGTAGGGGGGGGTGGTCGACCCCTCCACTTT. It encodes CAWSVGGGGRPLHF.

The chain recombines TRBV5-8 with TRBJ1-1; D remains unclear. Trimming removed 4 bases at V and 3 bases at J, with 10 bases between. The germline CDR1 and CDR2 sequences are SGHTS and YDEGEE. This CDR3 comprises 13 residues. In nucleotides, the CDR3 is TGTGCCAGCAGCGCCTACCGGGACACTGAAGCTTTCTTT. Its translation: CASSAYRDTEAFF.

The chain recombines TRBV7-8 with TRBJ1-1, with D possibly TRBD1 on 5 matching bases. V was cut by 5 bases and J by 4 bases, with 17 bases left in between. Germline CDR1 is SGHVS and CDR2 is FQNEAQ. The length of the CDR3 is 15 residues. The CDR3 loop reads CASSTSGRRFTEAFF. In DNA, the CDR3 is TGTGCCAGCAGCACCTCGGGACGCCGATTCACTGAAGCTTTCTTT.